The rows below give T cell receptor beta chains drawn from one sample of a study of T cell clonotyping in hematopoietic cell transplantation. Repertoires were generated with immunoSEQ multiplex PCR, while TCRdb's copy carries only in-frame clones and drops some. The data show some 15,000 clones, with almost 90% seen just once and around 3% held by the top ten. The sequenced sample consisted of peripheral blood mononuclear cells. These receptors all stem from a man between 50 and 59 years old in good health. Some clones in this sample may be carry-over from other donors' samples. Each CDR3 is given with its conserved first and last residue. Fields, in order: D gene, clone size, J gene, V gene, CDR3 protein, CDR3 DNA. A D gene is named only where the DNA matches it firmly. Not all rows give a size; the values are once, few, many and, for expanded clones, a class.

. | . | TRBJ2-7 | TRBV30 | CAWSVQSGVEQYF | TGTGCCTGGAGTGTACAGTCAGGGGTCGAGCAGTACTTC
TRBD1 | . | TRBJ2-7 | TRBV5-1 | CASSRDSLHSYEQYF | TGCGCCAGCAGCAGGGACAGCTTACACTCCTACGAGCAGTACTTC
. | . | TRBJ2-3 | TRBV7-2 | CASSFTVSDTQYF | TGTGCCAGCAGCTTTACGGTTTCAGATACGCAGTATTTT
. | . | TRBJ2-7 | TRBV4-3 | CASSQAVLAYEQYF | TGCGCCAGCAGCCAAGCGGTCCTAGCCTACGAGCAGTACTTC
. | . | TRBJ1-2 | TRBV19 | CASSVNRGSRGYTF | TGTGCCAGTAGTGTAAACCGGGGGTCTCGAGGGTACACCTTC
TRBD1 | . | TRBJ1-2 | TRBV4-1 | CASSQTGQKIFDYTF | TGCGCCAGCAGCCAAACGGGACAGAAGATATTTGACTACACCTTC
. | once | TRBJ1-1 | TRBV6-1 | CASSDRDKSMNTEAFF | TGTGCCAGCAGTGACCGGGACAAGTCCATGAACACTGAAGCTTTCTTT
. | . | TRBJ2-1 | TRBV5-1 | CASSQEGGSYNEQFF | TGCGCCAGCAGCCAGGAGGGCGGATCCTACAATGAGCAGTTCTTC
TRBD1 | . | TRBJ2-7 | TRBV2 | CASSTRTGEQYF | TGTGCCAGCTCTACGAGGACAGGCGAGCAGTACTTC
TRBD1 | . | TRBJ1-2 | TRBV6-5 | CASIQRTGYYYGYTF | TGTGCCAGCATCCAAAGGACAGGTTATTACTATGGCTACACCTTC
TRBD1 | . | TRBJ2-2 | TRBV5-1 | CASSSHTRQGASAGELFF | TGCGCCAGCAGCTCCCACACCCGACAGGGGGCGAGTGCCGGGGAGCTGTTTTTT
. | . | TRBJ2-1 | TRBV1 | CTSSRDIF | TGCACCAGCAGCCGGGACATCTTC
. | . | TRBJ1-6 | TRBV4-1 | CASSPDGNNSPLHF | TGCGCCAGCAGCCCCGACGGCAATAATTCACCCCTCCACTTT
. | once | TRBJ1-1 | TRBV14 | CASSQDGNSNTEAFF | TGTGCCAGCAGCCAAGATGGCAATTCGAACACTGAAGCTTTCTTT
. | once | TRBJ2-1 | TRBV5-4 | CASSLVRDNEQFF | TGTGCCAGCAGCTTGGTTAGGGACAATGAGCAGTTCTTC
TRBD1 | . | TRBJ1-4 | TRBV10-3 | CASGTGVTNEKLFF | TGTGCCTCCGGGACAGGGGTGACTAATGAAAAACTGTTTTTT
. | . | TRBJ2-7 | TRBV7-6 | CASSLGHRYEQYF | TGTGCCAGCAGCTTGGGACACCGCTACGAGCAGTACTTC
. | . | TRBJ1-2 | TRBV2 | CASSTAVEYGYTF | TGTGCCAGCAGTACAGCAGTTGAGTATGGCTACACCTTC
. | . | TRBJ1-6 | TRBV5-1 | CASSLEESSYNSPLHF | TGCGCCAGCAGCTTGGAGGAGAGCTCCTATAATTCACCCCTCCACTTT
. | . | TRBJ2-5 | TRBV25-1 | CASSEYVTQYF | TGTGCCAGCAGTGAATATGTGACCCAGTACTTC
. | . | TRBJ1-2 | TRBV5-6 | CASSLGQNYGYTF | TGTGCCAGCAGCTTGGGGCAGAACTATGGCTACACCTTC
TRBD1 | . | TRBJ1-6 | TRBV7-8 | CASSLGQGSYNSPLHF | TGTGCCAGCAGCTTGGGACAGGGGTCCTATAATTCACCCCTCCACTTT
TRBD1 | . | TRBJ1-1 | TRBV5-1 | CASSPGTGWTEAFF | TGCGCCAGCAGCCCCGGGACAGGTTGGACTGAAGCTTTCTTT
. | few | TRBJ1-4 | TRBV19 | CASSNEATGEKLFF | TGTGCCAGTAGTAACGAAGCTACGGGTGAAAAACTGTTTTTT
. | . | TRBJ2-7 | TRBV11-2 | CASRPPVQSKLEQYF | TGTGCCAGCAGACCCCCAGTTCAATCTAAATTGGAGCAGTACTTC
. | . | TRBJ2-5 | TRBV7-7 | CASSKRRLVGETQYF | TGTGCTAGCAGTAAAAGACGGCTGGTGGGGGAGACCCAGTACTTC
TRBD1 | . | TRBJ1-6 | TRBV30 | CAWSVGDSNSPLHF | TGTGCCTGGAGTGTAGGGGACAGCAATTCACCCCTCCACTTT